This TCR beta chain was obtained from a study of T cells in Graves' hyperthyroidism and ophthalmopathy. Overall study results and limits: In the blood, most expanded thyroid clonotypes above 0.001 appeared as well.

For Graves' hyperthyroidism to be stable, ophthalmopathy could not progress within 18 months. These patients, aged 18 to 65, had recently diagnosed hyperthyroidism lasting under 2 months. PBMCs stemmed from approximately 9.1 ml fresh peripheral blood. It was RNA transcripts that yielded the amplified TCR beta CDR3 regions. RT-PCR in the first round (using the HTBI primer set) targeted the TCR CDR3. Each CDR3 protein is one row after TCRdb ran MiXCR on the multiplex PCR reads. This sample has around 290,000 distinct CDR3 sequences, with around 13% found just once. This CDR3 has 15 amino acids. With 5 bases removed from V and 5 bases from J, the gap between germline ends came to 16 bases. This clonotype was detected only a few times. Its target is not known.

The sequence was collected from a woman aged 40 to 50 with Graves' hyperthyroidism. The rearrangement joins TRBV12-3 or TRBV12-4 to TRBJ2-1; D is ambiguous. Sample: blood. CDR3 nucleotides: TGTGCCAGCAGTCGTTCCAGCGCTGGGGACAATGAGCAGTTCTTC. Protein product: CASSRSSAGDNEQFF.